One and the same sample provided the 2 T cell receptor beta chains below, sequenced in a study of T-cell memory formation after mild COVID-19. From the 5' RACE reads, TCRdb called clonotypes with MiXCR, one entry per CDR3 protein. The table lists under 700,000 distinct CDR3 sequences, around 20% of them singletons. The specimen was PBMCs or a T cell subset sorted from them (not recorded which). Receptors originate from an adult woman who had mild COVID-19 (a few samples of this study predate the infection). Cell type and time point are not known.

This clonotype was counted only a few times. CDR3 bases: TGTGCCAGCAGCTTAGTCAGCGGCTCGAACACTGAAGCTTTCTTT. Translating it yields CASSLVSGSNTEAFF. The chain combines TRBV11-2 with TRBJ1-1, with D uncertain. V was clipped by 1 base and J by 1 base, with 10 bases between them. This CDR3 has 15 residues. Germline loops: CDR1 SGHAT, CDR2 FQNNGV.

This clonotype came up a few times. The CDR3 bases are TGTGCCAGCAGCCCTCGGGTAGGCACCGGCACTGAAGCTTTCTTT. Translating it yields CASSPRVGTGTEAFF. The V call is TRBV7-9, the J call TRBJ1-1; D gene ambiguous. The CDR3 covers 15 residues. Germline V gives CDR1 SEHNR, CDR2 FQNEAQ (reference sequence). V lost 5 bases to trimming and J lost 4 bases, with 17 bases between them.